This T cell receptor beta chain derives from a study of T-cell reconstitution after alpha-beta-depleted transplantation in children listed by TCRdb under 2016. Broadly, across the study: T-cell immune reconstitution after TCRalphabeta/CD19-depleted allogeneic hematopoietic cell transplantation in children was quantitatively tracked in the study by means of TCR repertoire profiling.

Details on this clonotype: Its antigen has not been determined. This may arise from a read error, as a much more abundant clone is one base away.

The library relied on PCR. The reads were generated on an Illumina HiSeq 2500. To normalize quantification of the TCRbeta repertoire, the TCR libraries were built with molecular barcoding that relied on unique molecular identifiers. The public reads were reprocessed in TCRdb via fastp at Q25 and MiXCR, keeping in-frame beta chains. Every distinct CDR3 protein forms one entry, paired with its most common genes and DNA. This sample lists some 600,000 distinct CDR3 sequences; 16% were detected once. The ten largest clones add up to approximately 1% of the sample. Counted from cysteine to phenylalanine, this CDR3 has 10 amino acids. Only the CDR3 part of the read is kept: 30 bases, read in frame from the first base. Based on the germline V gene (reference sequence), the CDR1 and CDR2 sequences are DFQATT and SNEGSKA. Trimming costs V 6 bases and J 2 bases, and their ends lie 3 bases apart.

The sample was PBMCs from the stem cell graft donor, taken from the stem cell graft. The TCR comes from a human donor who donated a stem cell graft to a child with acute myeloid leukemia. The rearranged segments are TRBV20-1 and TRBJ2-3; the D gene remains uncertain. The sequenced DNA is TGCAGTGCCCACACAGATACGCAGTATTTT. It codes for CSAHTDTQYF.